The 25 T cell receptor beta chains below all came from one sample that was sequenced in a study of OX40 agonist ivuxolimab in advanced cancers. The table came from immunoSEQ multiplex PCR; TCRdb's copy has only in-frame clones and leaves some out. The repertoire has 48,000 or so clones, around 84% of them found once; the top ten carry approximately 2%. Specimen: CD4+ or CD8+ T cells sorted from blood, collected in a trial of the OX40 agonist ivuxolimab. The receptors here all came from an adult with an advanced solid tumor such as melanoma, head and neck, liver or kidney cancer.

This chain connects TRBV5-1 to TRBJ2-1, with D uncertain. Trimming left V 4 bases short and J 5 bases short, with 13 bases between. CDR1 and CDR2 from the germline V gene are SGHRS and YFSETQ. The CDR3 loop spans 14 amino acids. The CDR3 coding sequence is TGCGCCAGCAGCGGGGTCAATTCCCACAATGAGCAGTTCTTC. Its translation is CASSGVNSHNEQFF.

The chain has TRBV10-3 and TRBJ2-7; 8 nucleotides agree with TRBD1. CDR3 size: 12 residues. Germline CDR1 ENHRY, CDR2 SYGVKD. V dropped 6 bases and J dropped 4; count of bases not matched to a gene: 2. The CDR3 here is CAISGTGYEQYF. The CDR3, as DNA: TGTGCCATCAGCGGGACAGGTTACGAGCAGTACTTC.

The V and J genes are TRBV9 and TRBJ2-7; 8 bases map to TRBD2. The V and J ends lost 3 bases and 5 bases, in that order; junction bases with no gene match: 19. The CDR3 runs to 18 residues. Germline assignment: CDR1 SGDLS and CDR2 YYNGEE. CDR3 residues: CASSAAPHIGGGLDEQYF. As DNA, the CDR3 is TGTGCCAGCAGCGCCGCACCCCATATTGGCGGGGGGCTGGACGAGCAGTACTTC.

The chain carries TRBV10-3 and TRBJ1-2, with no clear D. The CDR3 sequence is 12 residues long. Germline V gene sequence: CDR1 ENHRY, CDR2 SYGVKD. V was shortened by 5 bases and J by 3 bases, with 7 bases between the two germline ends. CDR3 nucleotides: TGTGCCATCAGTATGACTGACTATGGCTACACCTTC. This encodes CAISMTDYGYTF.

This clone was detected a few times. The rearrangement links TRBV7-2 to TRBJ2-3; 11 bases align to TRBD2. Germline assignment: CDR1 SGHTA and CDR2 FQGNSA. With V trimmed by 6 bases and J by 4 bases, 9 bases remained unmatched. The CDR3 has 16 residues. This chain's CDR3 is CASRALGSGRADTQYF. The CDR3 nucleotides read TGTGCCAGCAGGGCTTTAGGTAGCGGGAGGGCAGATACGCAGTATTTT.

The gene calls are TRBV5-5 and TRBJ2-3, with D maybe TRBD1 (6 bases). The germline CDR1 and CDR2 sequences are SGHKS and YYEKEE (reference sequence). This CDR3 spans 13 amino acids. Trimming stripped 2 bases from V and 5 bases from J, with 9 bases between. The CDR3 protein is CASSFSGVDTQYF. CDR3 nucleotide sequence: TGTGCCAGCAGCTTCTCAGGGGTAGATACGCAGTATTTT.

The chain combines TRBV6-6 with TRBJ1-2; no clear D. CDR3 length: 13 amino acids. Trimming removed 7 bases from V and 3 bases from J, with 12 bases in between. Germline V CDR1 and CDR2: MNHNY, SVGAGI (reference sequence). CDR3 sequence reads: CASTPPGHYGYTF. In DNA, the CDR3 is TGTGCCAGCACCCCACCTGGACACTATGGCTACACCTTC.

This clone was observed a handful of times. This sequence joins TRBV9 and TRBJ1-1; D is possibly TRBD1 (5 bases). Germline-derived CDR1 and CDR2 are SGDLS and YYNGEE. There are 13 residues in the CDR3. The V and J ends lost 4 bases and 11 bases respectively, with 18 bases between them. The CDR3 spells CASSSGPSPGAFF. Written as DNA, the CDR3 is TGTGCCAGCAGCTCCGGGCCCTCCCCAGGGGCTTTCTTT. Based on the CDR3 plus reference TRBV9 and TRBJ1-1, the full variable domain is DSGVTQTPKHLITATGQRVTLRCSPRSGDLSVYWYQQSLDQGLQFLIQYYNGEERAKGNILERFSAQQFPDLHSELNLSSLELGDSALYFCASSSGPSPGAFFGQGTRLTVV.

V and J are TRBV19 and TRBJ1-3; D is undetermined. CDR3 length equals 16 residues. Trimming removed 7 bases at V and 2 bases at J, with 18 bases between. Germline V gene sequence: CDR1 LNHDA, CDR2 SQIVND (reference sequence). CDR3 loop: CASTTTVGRTGNTIYF. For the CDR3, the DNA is TGTGCCAGTACTACCACTGTCGGGCGAACTGGAAACACCATATATTTT. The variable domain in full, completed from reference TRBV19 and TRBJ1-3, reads DGGITQSPKYLFRKEGQNVTLSCEQNLNHDAMYWYRQDPGQGLRLIYYSQIVNDFQKGDIAEGYSVSREKKESFPLTVTSAQKNPTAFYLCASTTTVGRTGNTIYFGEGSWLTVV.

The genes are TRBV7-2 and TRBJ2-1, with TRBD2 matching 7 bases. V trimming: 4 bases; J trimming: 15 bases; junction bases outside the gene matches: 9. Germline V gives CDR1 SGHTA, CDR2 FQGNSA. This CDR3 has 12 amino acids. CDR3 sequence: CASSWGTTTGFF. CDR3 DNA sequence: TGTGCCAGCAGCTGGGGGACTACCACGGGGTTCTTC. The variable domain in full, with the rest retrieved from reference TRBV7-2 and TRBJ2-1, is GAGVSQSPSNKVTEKGKDVELRCDPISGHTALYWYRQSLGQGLEFLIYFQGNSAPDKSGLPSDRFSAERTGGSVSTLTIQRTQQEDSAVYLCASSWGTTTGFFGPGTRLTVL.

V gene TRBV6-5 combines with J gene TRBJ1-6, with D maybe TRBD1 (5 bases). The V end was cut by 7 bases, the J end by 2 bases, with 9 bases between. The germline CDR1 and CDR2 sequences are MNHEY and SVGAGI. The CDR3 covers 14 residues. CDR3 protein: CASTSGPYNSPLHF. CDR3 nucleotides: TGTGCCAGCACTTCAGGGCCCTATAATTCACCCCTCCACTTT.

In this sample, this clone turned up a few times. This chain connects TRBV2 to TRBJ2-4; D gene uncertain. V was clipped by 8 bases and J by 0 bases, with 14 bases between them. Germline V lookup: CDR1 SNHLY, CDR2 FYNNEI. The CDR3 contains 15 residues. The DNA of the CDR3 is TGTGCCAGCTGTTTAGGCAGGTTAGCCAAAAACATTCAGTACTTC. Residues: CASCLGRLAKNIQYF.

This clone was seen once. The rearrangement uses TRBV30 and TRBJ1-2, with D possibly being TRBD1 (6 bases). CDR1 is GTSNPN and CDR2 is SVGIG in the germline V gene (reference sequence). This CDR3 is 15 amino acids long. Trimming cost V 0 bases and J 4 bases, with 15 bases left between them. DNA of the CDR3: TGTGCCTGGAGTGTGGGGGGCCCCATTGGCTATGGCTACACCTTC. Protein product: CAWSVGGPIGYGYTF. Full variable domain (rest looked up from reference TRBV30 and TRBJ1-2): SQTIHQWPATLVQPVGSPLSLECTVEGTSNPNLYWYRQAAGRGLQLLFYSVGIGQISSEVPQNLSASRPQDRQFILSSKKLLLSDSGFYLCAWSVGGPIGYGYTFGSGTRLTVV.

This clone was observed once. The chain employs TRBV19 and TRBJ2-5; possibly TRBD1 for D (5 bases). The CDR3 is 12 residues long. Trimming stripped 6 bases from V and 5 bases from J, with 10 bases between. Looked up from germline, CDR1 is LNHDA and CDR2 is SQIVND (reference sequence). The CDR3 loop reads CASRAGPETQYF. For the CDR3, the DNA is TGTGCCAGTAGGGCAGGGCCGGAGACCCAGTACTTC.

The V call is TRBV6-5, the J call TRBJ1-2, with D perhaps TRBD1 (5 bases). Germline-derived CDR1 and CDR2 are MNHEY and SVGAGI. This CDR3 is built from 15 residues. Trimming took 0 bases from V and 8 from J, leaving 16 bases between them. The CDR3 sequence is CASSYSHRGEQGYTF. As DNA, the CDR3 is TGTGCCAGCAGTTACTCCCACCGGGGGGAGCAGGGCTACACCTTC.

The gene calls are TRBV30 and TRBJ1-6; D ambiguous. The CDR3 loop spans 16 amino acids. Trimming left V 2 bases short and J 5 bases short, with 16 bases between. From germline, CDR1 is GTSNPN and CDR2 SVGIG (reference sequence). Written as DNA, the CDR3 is TGTGCCTGGAGTCGTGGGTTGGGAGAAAATAATTCACCCCTCCACTTT. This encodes CAWSRGLGENNSPLHF. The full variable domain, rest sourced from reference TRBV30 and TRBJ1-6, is SQTIHQWPATLVQPVGSPLSLECTVEGTSNPNLYWYRQAAGRGLQLLFYSVGIGQISSEVPQNLSASRPQDRQFILSSKKLLLSDSGFYLCAWSRGLGENNSPLHFGNGTRLTVT.

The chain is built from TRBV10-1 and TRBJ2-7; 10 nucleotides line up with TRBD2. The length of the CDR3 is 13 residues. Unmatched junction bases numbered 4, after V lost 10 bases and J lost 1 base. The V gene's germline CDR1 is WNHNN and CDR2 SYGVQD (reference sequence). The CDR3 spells CANPLAGSYEQYF. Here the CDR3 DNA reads TGCGCCAACCCACTAGCGGGGTCCTACGAGCAGTACTTC.

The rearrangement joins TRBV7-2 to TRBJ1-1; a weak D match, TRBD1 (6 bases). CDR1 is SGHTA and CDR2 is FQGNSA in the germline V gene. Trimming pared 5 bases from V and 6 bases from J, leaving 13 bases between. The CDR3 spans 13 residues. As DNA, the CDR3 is TGTGCCAGCAGCGTACAAACAGGGTCTGAAGCTTTCTTT. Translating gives CASSVQTGSEAFF. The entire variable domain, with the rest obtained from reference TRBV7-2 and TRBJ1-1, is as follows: GAGVSQSPSNKVTEKGKDVELRCDPISGHTALYWYRQSLGQGLEFLIYFQGNSAPDKSGLPSDRFSAERTGGSVSTLTIQRTQQEDSAVYLCASSVQTGSEAFFGQGTRLTVV.

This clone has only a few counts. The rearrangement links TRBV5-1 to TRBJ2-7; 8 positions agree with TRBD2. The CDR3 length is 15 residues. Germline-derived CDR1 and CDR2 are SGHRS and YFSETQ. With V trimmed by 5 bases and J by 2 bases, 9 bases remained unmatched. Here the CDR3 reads CASSLRTSGAYEQYF. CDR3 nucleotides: TGCGCCAGCAGTCTCCGTACTAGCGGAGCCTACGAGCAGTACTTC.

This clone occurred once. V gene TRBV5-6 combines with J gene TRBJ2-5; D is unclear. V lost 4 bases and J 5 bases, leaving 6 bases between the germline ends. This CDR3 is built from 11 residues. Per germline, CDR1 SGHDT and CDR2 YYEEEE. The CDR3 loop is CASSRSETQYF. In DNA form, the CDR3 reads TGTGCCAGCAGCCGTTCGGAGACCCAGTACTTC.

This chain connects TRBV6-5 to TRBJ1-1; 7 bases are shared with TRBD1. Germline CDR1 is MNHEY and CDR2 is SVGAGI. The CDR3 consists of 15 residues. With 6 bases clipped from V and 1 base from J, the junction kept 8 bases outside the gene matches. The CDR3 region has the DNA TGTGCCAGCAGACGGGAGACAGGGAGGAACACTGAAGCTTTCTTT. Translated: CASRRETGRNTEAFF.

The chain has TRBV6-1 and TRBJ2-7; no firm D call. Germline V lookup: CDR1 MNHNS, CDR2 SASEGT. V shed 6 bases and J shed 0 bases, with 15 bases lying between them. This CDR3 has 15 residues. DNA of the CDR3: TGTGCCAGCAGCCAGTCTCAGGTCGTCTCCTACGAGCAGTACTTC. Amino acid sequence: CASSQSQVVSYEQYF.

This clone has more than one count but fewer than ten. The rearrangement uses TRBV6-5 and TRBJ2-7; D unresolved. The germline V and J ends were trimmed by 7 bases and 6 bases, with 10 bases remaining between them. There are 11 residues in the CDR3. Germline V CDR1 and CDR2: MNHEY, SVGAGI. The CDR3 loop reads CASTNIGEQYF. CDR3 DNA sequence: TGTGCCAGCACCAACATCGGCGAGCAGTACTTC.

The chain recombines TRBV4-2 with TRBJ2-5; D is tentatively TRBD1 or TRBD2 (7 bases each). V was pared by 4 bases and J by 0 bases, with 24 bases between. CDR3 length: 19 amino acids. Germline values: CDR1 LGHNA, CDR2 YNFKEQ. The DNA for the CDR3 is TGTGCCAGCAGCCTAACCGGGACAGTGGGAGGGGGATACCAAGAGACCCAGTACTTC. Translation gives CASSLTGTVGGGYQETQYF.

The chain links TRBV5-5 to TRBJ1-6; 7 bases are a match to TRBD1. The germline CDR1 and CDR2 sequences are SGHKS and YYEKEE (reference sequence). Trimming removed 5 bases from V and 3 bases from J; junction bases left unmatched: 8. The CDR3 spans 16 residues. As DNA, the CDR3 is TGTGCCAGCAGTCGGGAACAGGGGCTCTATAATTCACCCCTCCACTTT. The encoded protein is CASSREQGLYNSPLHF.